This T cell receptor beta chain was sequenced in a study of early T cells in non-severe SARS-CoV-2 infection. Study at large: Investigators sequenced bulk RNA drawn from unsorted whole blood, and chains remained unpaired. The study's findings and limits: Anti-spike CD8 specificities were favored by VDJdb matching, whose results missed private and CD4 specificities.

This clonotype has more than one count but fewer than ten. The target antigen is unknown. Unique molecular identifiers (one per individual cDNA molecule) were attached. TCRdb recomputed calls from the 5' RACE reads with MiXCR, one row per CDR3 protein. The table includes about 37,000 distinct CDR3 sequences, approximately 5% detected once. The sequenced sample was whole blood. The TCR originated in an adult who was a healthcare worker with PCR-confirmed SARS-CoV-2 infection or an uninfected control (not recorded which).

CDR3 protein: CASSDRGGSPLHF. The CDR3, as DNA: TGTGCCAGCAGTGACAGGGGAGGTTCACCCCTCCACTTT. The chain employs TRBV6-5 and TRBJ1-6; 8 positions match TRBD1. The V and J ends lost 5 bases and 9 bases, in that order; junction bases with no gene match: 3. Per the germline V gene, CDR1 is MNHEY and CDR2 is SVGAGI. This CDR3 is 13 amino acids long.